This T cell receptor beta chain stems from a study of monozygotic twins with cystic fibrosis (dated by TCRdb to the early 2020s). Turning to the overall study: Barcoded libraries were made from three micrograms of fragmented DNA using approximately 14 PCR cycles. TCR beta repertoires were compared within and between 16 monozygotic twin pairs with cystic fibrosis so that genetic influence on V and J gene usage could be assessed. Data for three of the twin pairs had previously been reported in another context. On the day blood was drawn, the twins' weight-for-height and FEVPerc (FEV1 disease centile) were ranked against those of the 1,100 or so cohort participants. The cohort comprised ten female and six male twin pairs aged roughly 2.0 to 40 years, median around 8.6 years, mostly children and adolescents.

The full study reports these points: The cohort was small, and the number of shared CDR3s showed no association with age, concordance or disease severity. Significantly higher nucleotide-identical clonotype sharing was observed within monozygotic CF twin pairs than between unrelated CF individuals (P = 0.000026, Mann-Whitney). Simpson clonality tended to be low (median roughly 0.0097), which suggests a naive-dominated repertoire, although clonality was higher in the most severely affected patients. V gene usage was most similar to the co-twin in 13 of 16 pairs, and J usage was most similar to the co-twin in 8 of 16 pairs, which suggests genetic constraints.

TCR beta CDR3 regions were amplified by multiplex PCR using the immunoSEQ immune profiling system, following the manufacturer's instructions. An Illumina NextSeq system was used to carry out the sequencing. Per the original workflow: The immunoSEQ Analyzer platform handled processing of the sequence data, and clonality was calculated by taking the square root of Simpson's index of productive rearrangements. V and J usage similarity was measured by Jensen-Shannon distance, and CDR3 generation probabilities were computed with OLGA. The researchers looked up shared CDR3 sequences in the immuneACCESS database (August 2020) and in VDJdb (December 2020). Entries here come from immuneACCESS through TCRdb and include only in-frame sequences with V and J called. Some clones fail to appear in such tables; in the studies checked, an unresolved V gene covers under half of the shortfall, and the cause of the remainder is unknown. V and J calls plus clone size are reproduced from that table; the DNA served to infer D and trimming. For this sample the table gives 20,000 or so clones, of which around nine tenths were detected only once. Over 1% of the sample is taken by the ten largest.

This clone came up a few times. Its binding antigen is unknown. Nothing much larger sits one base from this clone, and base qualities are not available. The twin pairs came from the European Cystic Fibrosis Twin and Sibling Study Cohort, which recruited patients from roughly 160 CF clinics across 14 European countries. Both zygosity and CFTR genotype were checked in-house, and zygosity was tested with multiplex PCR across nine short tandem repeat loci. Peripheral blood was sampled from each twin, and clinical parameters were recorded on the day of blood sampling. Phenol/chloroform extraction was used to isolate genomic DNA from peripheral blood cells, and the DNA was then kept in TE buffer at 4 degrees C. From the cysteine through the phenylalanine, the CDR3 covers 17 amino acids. Only the CDR3 region is kept as DNA, spanning 51 bases read in frame from base 1. A distance of 18 bases separates the germline ends of V and J, which lose 3 bases and 0 bases respectively. Looking up the germline V gene yields CDR1 SGHRS and CDR2 YFSETQ.

This chain joins TRBV5-1 to TRBJ1-1; TRBD1 is a weak D gene call, 6 bases matching. The sequencing sample was made of blood. The sequence was collected from a woman between 25 and 40 years old with cystic fibrosis. In nucleotides, the sequence is TGCGCCAGCAGCTCATCGGGGGGCCCCCAAGTGAACACTGAAGCTTTCTTT. It codes for CASSSSGGPQVNTEAFF.